The 6 T cell receptor beta chains below were found in one sample sequenced in a study of cytomegalovirus exposure and HLA in healthy donors. The PCR was carried out with 60 Vbeta primers and 13 Jbeta primers. Only in-frame clones appear in the TCRdb table, and some are missing; sequencing was by immunoSEQ multiplex PCR. This sample has around 140,000 clones, with 80% to 85% found just once. Sequencing used PBMCs. Receptors originate from a woman aged 45-60 years in good health and CMV-seropositive.

In its sample, this clone was seen once. The J gene is TRBJ2-2, the V gene TRBV10-3; 7 positions agree with TRBD1. Germline V lookup: CDR1 ENHRY, CDR2 SYGVKD. The CDR3 is 13 residues long. V lost 10 bases and J lost 3; bases outside the gene matches: 5. This chain's CDR3 is CANRDRYTGELFF. Written as DNA, the CDR3 is TGTGCCAACCGGGACAGATACACCGGGGAGCTGTTTTTT.

This chain uses TRBV2 with TRBJ1-6; D ambiguous. The ends were cut back, 4 bases at V and 8 bases at J, with 12 bases in the middle. The CDR3 is 14 amino acids. The germline CDR1 and CDR2 sequences are SNHLY and FYNNEI. The CDR3 sequence: CASSVGSSHSPLHF. The CDR3 region has the DNA TGTGCCAGCAGTGTTGGGAGCTCTCATTCACCCCTCCACTTT.

The J gene is TRBJ2-1, the V gene TRBV28; tentative D call: TRBD1 (6 bases). Trimming left V 3 bases short and J 9 bases short, with 15 bases between. The CDR3 covers 14 residues. The germline gives CDR1 MDHEN, CDR2 SYDVKM. CDR3 nucleotide sequence: TGTGCCAGCAGTTTCTCGGACAGCTTCCTTGAGCAGTTCTTC. This codes for CASSFSDSFLEQFF. The full variable domain, in which reference TRBV28 and TRBJ2-1 provide the parts outside the CDR3, is DVKVTQSSRYLVKRTGEKVFLECVQDMDHENMFWYRQDPGLGLRLIYFSYDVKMKEKGDIPEGYSVSREKKERFSLILESASTNQTSMYLCASSFSDSFLEQFFGPGTRLTVL.

V gene TRBV6-1 combines with J gene TRBJ2-1, with 10 positions matching TRBD2. Germline values: CDR1 MNHNS, CDR2 SASEGT. This CDR3 contains 14 residues. With V trimmed by 3 bases and J by 14 bases, 10 bases remained unmatched. The CDR3 region has the DNA TGTGCCAGCAGTGATAGAGTAGCGGGGGGTCTGAAGTTCTTC. Amino acids: CASSDRVAGGLKFF.

The genes are TRBV5-6 and TRBJ2-2; D not certain. There are 15 residues in the CDR3. With 0 bases removed from V and 7 bases from J, the gap between germline ends came to 13 bases. The V gene's germline CDR1 is SGHDT and CDR2 YYEEEE. The DNA of the CDR3 is TGTGCCAGCAGCTTGGCGATGGAGAACGGCGGGGAGCTGTTTTTT. Encoded protein: CASSLAMENGGELFF.

This chain connects TRBV14 to TRBJ2-1, with TRBD2 matching over 8 bases. With V trimmed by 2 bases and J by 2 bases, 8 bases remained unmatched. Germline lookup yields CDR1 SGHDN and CDR2 FVKESK. The CDR3 length is 17 residues. The CDR3 here is CASSQTLTSGPYNEQFF. In DNA, the CDR3 is TGTGCCAGCAGCCAAACCCTTACTAGCGGCCCCTACAATGAGCAGTTCTTC. The variable domain in full, with the rest retrieved from reference TRBV14 and TRBJ2-1, is EAGVTQFPSHSVIEKGQTVTLRCDPISGHDNLYWYRRVMGKEIKFLLHFVKESKQDESGMPNNRFLAERTGGTYSTLKVQPAELEDSGVYFCASSQTLTSGPYNEQFFGPGTRLTVL.